One and the same sample provided the 17 T cell receptor beta chains below, sequenced in a study of PD-1 blockade in classical Hodgkin lymphoma. The table came from immunoSEQ multiplex PCR; TCRdb's copy has only in-frame clones and leaves some out. The data contain 12,000 to 15,000 clones, roughly 87% of them seen just once; the ten biggest clones take up approximately 3.7%. Autologous stem cell transplantation was followed by relapse in every patient, and brentuximab vedotin exposure varied. The specimen comprised peripheral blood mononuclear cells (PBMCs), sampled at baseline. All receptors come from a human donor with classical Hodgkin lymphoma.

This chain joins TRBV30 and TRBJ2-4, with 7 bases lining up with TRBD2. The CDR3 runs to 14 residues. CDR1 is GTSNPN, CDR2 SVGIG, per germline (reference sequence). Losses at the gene ends were 2 bases for V and 4 bases for J; bases not matched to a gene: 5. This chain's CDR3 is CAWSRGAGKNIQYF. CDR3 DNA sequence: TGTGCCTGGAGTCGCGGAGCGGGGAAAAACATTCAGTACTTC.

The chain joins TRBV7-9 to TRBJ1-3; D might be TRBD1 (6 bases). Per germline, CDR1 SEHNR and CDR2 FQNEAQ (reference sequence). With 6 bases removed from V and 2 bases from J, the gap between germline ends came to 11 bases. CDR3 size: 14 residues. CDR3 in DNA: TGTGCCAGCAGTAAAACAGGGACTGGAAACACCATATATTTT. Its translation: CASSKTGTGNTIYF. Combining the CDR3 with reference TRBV7-9 and TRBJ1-3 gives the whole variable domain DTGVSQNPRHKITKRGQNVTFRCDPISEHNRLYWYRQTLGQGPEFLTYFQNEAQLEKSRLLSDRFSAERPKGSFSTLEIQRTEQGDSAMYLCASSKTGTGNTIYFGEGSWLTVV.

The chain employs TRBV5-6 and TRBJ1-1; 9 positions agree with TRBD1. Trimming took 4 bases from V and 6 from J; bases not matched to a gene: 16. The CDR3 is 17 residues long. Germline loops: CDR1 SGHDT, CDR2 YYEEEE. The CDR3 coding sequence is TGTGCCAGCAGCCACTTGGGTAATTGGGACAGGGCCCCTGAAGCTTTCTTT. Protein sequence: CASSHLGNWDRAPEAFF. The full variable domain, in which reference TRBV5-6 and TRBJ1-1 provide the parts outside the CDR3, is DAGVTQSPTHLIKTRGQQVTLRCSPKSGHDTVSWYQQALGQGPQFIFQYYEEEERQRGNFPDRFSGHQFPNYSSELNVNALLLGDSALYLCASSHLGNWDRAPEAFFGQGTRLTVV.

This clone was recorded only once. CDR3 sequence (DNA): TGTGCCAGTAGTACATCAGGGGCTGGGGCCAACGTCCTGACTTTC. This encodes CASSTSGAGANVLTF. V is TRBV19 and J is TRBJ2-6; perhaps TRBD1 as D (6 bases). The CDR3 loop spans 15 amino acids. V lost 4 bases, J lost 2 bases, and 9 bases lay in between. Germline lookup yields CDR1 LNHDA and CDR2 SQIVND (reference sequence).

This clone was seen once. V is TRBV5-1 and J is TRBJ2-3, with 7 bases identical to TRBD1. Germline V CDR1 and CDR2: SGHRS, YFSETQ. Trimming at V came to 4 bases and at J to 6 bases, leaving 11 bases not matched to a gene. The CDR3 covers 15 residues. CDR3 protein: CASSPLMGQLDTQYF. The CDR3 nucleotides read TGCGCCAGCAGCCCACTTATGGGACAGTTGGATACGCAGTATTTT. Using reference TRBV5-1 and TRBJ2-3 for the parts outside the CDR3, the full variable domain is KAGVTQTPRYLIKTRGQQVTLSCSPISGHRSVSWYQQTPGQGLQFLFEYFSETQRNKGNFPGRFSGRQFSNSRSEMNVSTLELGDSALYLCASSPLMGQLDTQYFGPGTRLTVL.

About this clone: An end of the junction does not agree with germline; a read error may underlie this. J is TRBJ2-3 and V is TRBV29-1; 9 bases agree with TRBD1. The CDR3 length is 16 residues. The germline V gene encodes CDR1 SQVTM and CDR2 ANQGSEA. The CDR3 here is CSVKETTGTGQNTQYF. The CDR3 DNA sequence: TGCAGCGTTAAAGAAACTACCGGGACAGGGCAAAATACGCAGTATTTT.

This clone was counted only a few times. This chain joins TRBV28 and TRBJ1-5; tentative D call: TRBD1 (6 bases). This CDR3 contains 14 residues. The V end was cut by 2 bases, the J end by 4 bases, with 9 bases between. Germline CDR1 is MDHEN and CDR2 is SYDVKM. In nucleotides, the CDR3 is TGTGCCAGCAGTTTAGTAAGGGGGAATCAGCCCCAGCATTTT. It translates to CASSLVRGNQPQHF.

The chain employs TRBV9 and TRBJ1-6, with TRBD1 matching over 10 bases. Trimming took 0 bases from V and 10 from J; bases not matched to a gene: 7. Germline CDR1 and CDR2: SGDLS and YYNGEE. There are 16 residues in the CDR3. The CDR3 sequence: CASSVGTGGMGSPLHF. In nucleotides, the CDR3 is TGTGCCAGCAGCGTAGGGACAGGGGGAATGGGGTCACCCCTCCACTTT.

CDR3 protein: CASSVASGGVADTQYF. DNA for the CDR3: TGTGCCAGCAGCGTAGCTTCAGGGGGGGTGGCAGATACGCAGTATTTT. V gene TRBV9 combines with J gene TRBJ2-3, with D perhaps given as TRBD1 or TRBD2 (7 bases each). The CDR3 is made up of 16 amino acids. Deletions cut 0 bases from V and 4 bases from J, with 15 bases between. Germline V CDR1 and CDR2: SGDLS, YYNGEE.

The V gene is TRBV4-2, the J gene TRBJ1-1, with 9 bases identical to TRBD1. This CDR3 spans 15 amino acids. V lost 4 bases and J lost 3; bases outside the gene matches: 6. Germline values: CDR1 LGHNA, CDR2 YNFKEQ. DNA for the CDR3: TGTGCCAGCAGCCCGGGACAGGGTACGCACACTGAAGCTTTCTTT. Translating gives CASSPGQGTHTEAFF.

This chain connects TRBV5-6 to TRBJ2-5; D is undetermined. Germline CDR1 is SGHDT and CDR2 is YYEEEE. This CDR3 has 13 amino acids. Trimming shortened V by 1 base and J by 4 bases, and 8 bases separated the two germline ends. CDR3 bases: TGTGCCAGCAGCTTGCAATGGGGAGAGACCCAGTACTTC. Its translation is CASSLQWGETQYF.

This clone has a handful of counts. V usage is TRBV5-6 and J usage is TRBJ1-5; TRBD1 might be the D (5 bases). CDR1 is SGHDT and CDR2 is YYEEEE in the germline V gene. The V gene lost 0 bases and the J gene lost 11 bases, with 18 bases spanning the gap. The CDR3 is made up of 15 amino acids. The DNA of the CDR3 is TGTGCCAGCAGCTTGGGGACGGGCTTTGGAGGGGCCCAGCATTTT. This gives the protein CASSLGTGFGGAQHF.

The chain is built from TRBV6-1 and TRBJ2-1; D remains ambiguous. Germline lookup yields CDR1 MNHNS and CDR2 SASEGT. Trimming shortened V by 6 bases and J by 7 bases, and 13 bases separated the two germline ends. There are 13 residues in the CDR3. CDR3 region: CASRGIQVNEQFF. The CDR3 coding sequence is TGTGCCAGCAGGGGCATCCAGGTGAATGAGCAGTTCTTC.

The CDR3 DNA sequence: TGTGCCAGTAGTACTTTCGGGCTCTATGGCTACACCTTC. Translation: CASSTFGLYGYTF. The rearrangement uses TRBV19 and TRBJ1-2; D gene uncertain. Trimming pared 4 bases from V and 4 bases from J, leaving 10 bases between. From germline, CDR1 is LNHDA and CDR2 SQIVND (reference sequence). This CDR3 comprises 13 residues.

Concerning this clone itself: At one end the junction does not follow the germline gene, possibly because of a read error. The chain combines TRBV5-4 with TRBJ2-6, with 9 nucleotides matching TRBD1. Germline loops: CDR1 SGHNT, CDR2 YYREEE (reference sequence). The CDR3 is 19 residues long. DNA of the CDR3: TGTGCCAGCAGCCCCCCGACAGGGGGATCTACTTCTGAGGCCAACGTCCTGACTTTC. Amino acids: CASSPPTGGSTSEANVLTF.

The table lists this clone with a count of one. This sequence joins TRBV5-4 and TRBJ1-2; 7 bases agree with TRBD1. Per germline, CDR1 SGHNT and CDR2 YYREEE (reference sequence). The ends lost 3 bases at V and 8 bases at J; junction bases unmatched: 10. The CDR3 has 14 residues. CDR3 region: CASSSTGQSKGYTF. The CDR3 DNA reads TGTGCCAGCAGCTCGACGGGACAGTCGAAAGGCTACACCTTC.

As DNA, the CDR3 is TGTGCCAGCAGTTTCGTGGGGTTTGGAAACACCATATATTTT. It encodes CASSFVGFGNTIYF. This sequence joins TRBV27 and TRBJ1-3; D unclear. The CDR3 is made up of 14 amino acids. V was shortened by 3 bases and J by 3 bases, with 9 bases between the two germline ends. The V gene's germline CDR1 is MNHEY and CDR2 SMNVEV (reference sequence).